This is a list of T cell receptor beta chains from one sample in a study of shared clonotypes between healthy human individuals. Some clones are missing from TCRdb's copy, which holds only in-frame ones; the method was immunoSEQ multiplex PCR. The table shows under 1 million clones, with 92% occurring only once. Sequencing input: naive CD8+ T cells sorted from blood. The receptor set was obtained from a young man in good health. CDR3s include the opening cysteine and the closing phenylalanine or tryptophan. D genes are given only for firm matches. Size is omitted from some rows. Given values are once, few, many or a class for expanded clones.

16	TRBJ2-1	TRBV6-4	.	TRBD2	TGTGCCAGCAGCACCATAGGTGGACTAGCTTTCTATGAGCAGTTCTTC	CASSTIGGLAFYEQFF
15	TRBJ1-1	TRBV7-9	.	.	TGTGCCAGCAGCTTAAGCGACAGTTCAGACACTGAAGCTTTCTTT	CASSLSDSSDTEAFF
14	TRBJ1-4	TRBV11-2	.	.	TGTGCCAGCACCAGGACGAGACTTAATGAAAAACTGTTTTTT	CASTRTRLNEKLFF
16	TRBJ1-2	TRBV27	.	.	TGTGCCAGCAGTTTATCGTGGGGGGACTTTGACTATGGCTACACCTTC	CASSLSWGDFDYGYTF
13	TRBJ1-2	TRBV28	few	.	TGTGCCAGCAGTTTCGGGCGCCTATATGGCTACACCTTC	CASSFGRLYGYTF
16	TRBJ2-5	TRBV29-1	.	TRBD1	TGCAGCACGCGGGGATGGGACAGGGCTCCCCAAGAGACCCAGTACTTC	CSTRGWDRAPQETQYF
15	TRBJ1-1	TRBV7-8	.	.	TGTGCCAGCAGCTTGATTTCGGGGGGCGCGTGGCTCGCTTTCTTT	CASSLISGGAWLAFF
13	TRBJ2-7	TRBV5-6	.	.	TGTGCCAGCAGCCCGGACAGTTCCCGCGAGCAGTACTTC	CASSPDSSREQYF
16	TRBJ2-7	TRBV11-2	.	TRBD1	TGTGCCAGCAGCTTAGCCGGGACAGGGCTTTCCTACGAGCAGCACTTC	CASSLAGTGLSYEQHF
15	TRBJ1-2	TRBV4-2	once	TRBD1	TGTGCCAGCAGCCAAGGGGACAGGGGTAACTATGGCTACACCTTC	CASSQGDRGNYGYTF
15	TRBJ2-2	TRBV11-2	.	.	TGTGCCAGCAGCTCCACGCGATCGGACACCGGGGAGCTGTTTTTT	CASSSTRSDTGELFF
16	TRBJ2-6	TRBV28	.	.	TGTGCCAGCAGTGGTTTACAGCACTCTGGGGCCAACGTCCTGACTTTC	CASSGLQHSGANVLTF
16	TRBJ2-7	TRBV6-6	few	TRBD1	TGTGCCAGCAGTTACCCGGTAGACAGGGTTTTGCACGAGCAGTACTTC	CASSYPVDRVLHEQYF
15	TRBJ1-5	TRBV19	.	.	TGTGCCAGTGGGGCGGGAGGATATAGCAATCAGCCCCAGCATTTT	CASGAGGYSNQPQHF
15	TRBJ2-3	TRBV5-6	.	.	TGTGCCAGCAGCTTGCTGGAGGGCCCCCCAGATACGCAGTATTTT	CASSLLEGPPDTQYF
19	TRBJ1-5	TRBV19	.	TRBD1	TGTGCCAGTAGTATATCCCCCTCAGACAGGGGTAGGGGCAATCAGCCCCAGCATTTT	CASSISPSDRGRGNQPQHF
12	TRBJ2-1	TRBV9	.	.	TGTGCCAGCAGCGTAAGAGACAATGAGCAGTTCTTC	CASSVRDNEQFF
13	TRBJ2-4	TRBV6-1	once	.	TGTGCCAGCAGTGAGGGGGAGGACGACATTCAGTACTTC	CASSEGEDDIQYF
12	TRBJ2-3	TRBV7-9	.	.	TGTGCCAGCAGCTTAGATCTGGATACGCAGTATTTT	CASSLDLDTQYF
16	TRBJ1-5	TRBV6-6	.	.	TGTGCCAGCAGTTACGATATGGACGGTCCCAATCAGCCCCAGCATTTT	CASSYDMDGPNQPQHF
16	TRBJ2-1	TRBV29-1	.	.	TGCAGCGTTGAAGACAGTCAAGGAAGTGTCTACAATGAGCAGTTCTTC	CSVEDSQGSVYNEQFF
12	TRBJ2-1	TRBV27	.	.	TGTGCCAGCAGTTTTGGGGGTAATGAGCAGTTCTTC	CASSFGGNEQFF
15	TRBJ2-7	TRBV30	.	TRBD1	TGTGCCTGGAGTGTTGGGACAGCCTTTTCCTACGAGCAGTACTTC	CAWSVGTAFSYEQYF
14	TRBJ2-7	TRBV7-2	.	TRBD2	TGTGCCAGCAGCTTAGCGCTAGCGGGAGGCGAGCAGTACTTC	CASSLALAGGEQYF
14	TRBJ2-1	TRBV4-1	.	.	TGCGCCAGCAGCCACGGCTTCGGGGAAAATGAGCAGTTCTTC	CASSHGFGENEQFF
13	TRBJ2-7	TRBV15	once	.	TGTGCCACCAGCAGAGATAGGTCTTACGAGCAGTACTTC	CATSRDRSYEQYF
14	TRBJ2-3	TRBV5-1	.	TRBD1	TGCGCCAGCAGCTTAGAGGGGGCAACAGATACGCAGTATTTT	CASSLEGATDTQYF
17	TRBJ2-1	TRBV28	.	TRBD1	TGTGCCAGCAGTTTTTTCACACAGGGGACACAATACAATGAGCAGTTCTTC	CASSFFTQGTQYNEQFF
14	TRBJ2-1	TRBV29-1	.	.	TGCAGCGTCCACCGGGACAACCAATACAATGAGCAGTTCTTC	CSVHRDNQYNEQFF
12	TRBJ1-4	TRBV18	.	.	TGTGCCAGCTCACCACCCAATGAAAAACTGTTTTTT	CASSPPNEKLFF
14	TRBJ2-7	TRBV6-1	.	.	TGTGCCAGCAGTGCGTGGGGGTCGGGCTACGAGCAGTACTTC	CASSAWGSGYEQYF
16	TRBJ2-1	TRBV7-3	.	TRBD1	TGTGCCAGCAGCCCCCGAGACAGGGTCTCCTACAATGAGCAGTTCTTC	CASSPRDRVSYNEQFF
15	TRBJ2-7	TRBV10-3	.	.	TGTGCCATCAGCGGCCAGAGGGTCAACTCCTACGAGCAGTACTTC	CAISGQRVNSYEQYF
13	TRBJ2-1	TRBV2	.	.	TGTGCCAGCGGACCCCCTAGCGTGAATGAGCAGTTCTTC	CASGPPSVNEQFF
15	TRBJ2-1	TRBV5-5	.	.	TGTGCCACTGCTATAGGAGGGGCGCAATACAATGAGCAGTTCTTC	CATAIGGAQYNEQFF
13	TRBJ1-2	TRBV21-1	.	.	TGTGCCAGCAGCAAATGCAGGGTGCAAGGCTACACCTTC	CASSKCRVQGYTF
14	TRBJ2-1	TRBV29-1	.	.	TGCAGCGTTGCGGACTATGAACTCTACAATGAGCAGTTCTTC	CSVADYELYNEQFF
15	TRBJ2-7	TRBV4-3	.	TRBD1	TGCGCCAGCAGCCAAGACTGGACAGGGCCCTACGAGCAGTACTTC	CASSQDWTGPYEQYF
14	TRBJ2-3	TRBV14	.	.	TGTGCCAGCAGCCAGGATTCTGGCTCAGATACGCAGTATTTT	CASSQDSGSDTQYF
13	TRBJ2-3	TRBV5-5	once	.	TGTGCCAGCGGGCAGATTAGCACAGATACGCAGTATTTT	CASGQISTDTQYF
14	TRBJ1-5	TRBV30	.	.	TGTGCCTGGAGTGTCGGCAGGGGCAATCAGCCCCAGCATTTT	CAWSVGRGNQPQHF
15	TRBJ1-2	TRBV7-9	many	.	TGTGCCAGCAGCCCGAGGGACTCCACGGGCTATGGCTACACCTTC	CASSPRDSTGYGYTF
17	TRBJ2-5	TRBV10-3	once	TRBD2	TGTGCCATCAGTGAGCCGACTAGCGGGATGGGTTCAGAGACCCAGTACTTC	CAISEPTSGMGSETQYF
15	TRBJ1-5	TRBV30	once	.	TGTGCCTGGAGTGCGGGGGCGGCGGGCAATCAGCCCCAGCATTTT	CAWSAGAAGNQPQHF
17	TRBJ2-2	TRBV25-1	.	.	TGTGCCAGCAGTGAATACGCTGGAGGGGTGAAAATCGGGGAGCTGTTTTTT	CASSEYAGGVKIGELFF
15	TRBJ1-2	TRBV27	.	.	TGTGCCAGCAGTCCCCTGGAGTCTGGATTCTATGGCTACACCTTC	CASSPLESGFYGYTF
13	TRBJ2-1	TRBV11-2	once	.	TGTGCCAGCAGCGACAGGAACTACAATGAGCAGTTCTTC	CASSDRNYNEQFF
18	TRBJ2-2	TRBV13	once	.	TGTGCCAGCAGCTCTAACGCCTGGGACACACAACCCACCGGGGAGCTGTTTTTT	CASSSNAWDTQPTGELFF
15	TRBJ2-2	TRBV7-9	.	TRBD2	TGTGCCAGCGACCATAGCGGGAGGCGGACCGGGGAGCTGTTTTTT	CASDHSGRRTGELFF
15	TRBJ2-1	TRBV7-2	.	TRBD2	TGTGCCAGCAGCCCCGGGACTAGCGGATCCAATGAGCAGTTCTTC	CASSPGTSGSNEQFF